The TCR beta chain under discussion was sequenced for a study of blood T cell repertoires in COVID-19. Study in general: Acute and convalescent COVID-19 specimens originated in the United States, Italy and Spain. Nucleic acid was either cDNA or gDNA, and it came from T cells, B-cell-depleted T cells, or PBMCs.

How the authors handled the data: Reference gene primer amplification in the assay estimated nucleated cell counts. The data were produced by immunoSEQ multiplex PCR, yet TCRdb's version contains in-frame clones alone and is incomplete. D and trimming were read from the DNA, whereas the V and J calls and clone size are those reported in that table. The sample has some 320,000 clones, approximately 90% seen once. The CDR3 covers 15 residues. Germline CDR1 is SNHLY and CDR2 is FYNNEI. V was trimmed by 2 bases and J by 2 bases, leaving 12 bases between them. This clone was recorded once. The sequence came from a woman in her twenties or thirties who had recovered from COVID-19. The rearrangement joins TRBV2 to TRBJ1-2, with D possibly matching TRBD1 (6 bases). Specimen: peripheral blood. The CDR3 region is CASSEYRVGNYGYTF. As DNA, the CDR3 is TGTGCCAGCAGTGAATACAGGGTTGGGAACTATGGCTACACCTTC.